The 22 T cell receptor beta chains below all came from one sample that was sequenced in a study of T-cell memory formation after mild COVID-19. TCRdb itself ran the 5' RACE reads through MiXCR, one entry per CDR3 protein. Counted here are about 600,000 distinct CDR3 sequences, about 20% occurring once; the ten biggest clones make up 8.4%. The sample taken for sequencing was PBMCs or a T cell subset sorted from them (not recorded which). These receptors all stem from an adult woman who had mild COVID-19 (a few samples of this study predate the infection). Cell type and time point are not known.

The sample holds a few counts of this clonotype. DNA of the CDR3: TGCGCCAGCAGCTTGGGCGGGACAGGACACTATGGCTACACCTTC. This encodes CASSLGGTGHYGYTF. The chain recombines TRBV5-1 with TRBJ1-2, with TRBD1 matching over 8 bases. Trimming cost V 0 bases and J 3 bases; bases outside gene matches: 4. The germline V gene has CDR1 SGHRS and CDR2 YFSETQ. This CDR3 is built from 15 residues.

The chain employs TRBV7-9 and TRBJ2-1; D gene ambiguous. Trimming removed 3 bases at V and 3 bases at J, with 18 bases between. Germline assignment: CDR1 SEHNR and CDR2 FQNEAQ (reference sequence). CDR3 length: 17 residues. The CDR3 region is CASSFGIQSKSYNEQFF. As DNA, the CDR3 is TGTGCCAGCAGCTTCGGCATCCAGTCAAAGAGCTACAATGAGCAGTTCTTC.

This clonotype was seen more than once but under ten times. The chain has TRBV9 and TRBJ2-5, with D possibly matching TRBD1 (6 bases). This CDR3 is built from 15 residues. Per the germline V gene, CDR1 is SGDLS and CDR2 is YYNGEE. The V and J ends lost 1 base and 4 bases respectively, with 14 bases between them. The CDR3 is CASSVTGHKGETQYF. CDR3 nucleotides: TGTGCCAGCAGCGTAACGGGACATAAAGGAGAGACCCAGTACTTC.

The chain uses TRBV29-1 and TRBJ1-1; D unclear. The V end lost 6 bases, the J end lost 8 bases, and 10 bases lay between the germline ends. The CDR3 consists of 10 residues. Germline assignment: CDR1 SQVTM and CDR2 ANQGSEA. The CDR3, as DNA: TGCAGCGTGAGGGTACTCGAAGCTTTCTTT. Translating gives CSVRVLEAFF.

This chain connects TRBV5-1 to TRBJ2-2, with 8 positions matching TRBD2. The CDR3 consists of 16 residues. V trimming: 4 bases; J trimming: 2 bases; junction bases outside the gene matches: 7. Germline CDR1 reads SGHRS; CDR2 reads YFSETQ. Here the CDR3 DNA reads TGCGCCAGCAGCCTCCCGCGGGGGGAAAACACCGGGGAGCTGTTTTTT. It codes for CASSLPRGENTGELFF. Variable domain in full (rest from reference TRBV5-1 and TRBJ2-2): KAGVTQTPRYLIKTRGQQVTLSCSPISGHRSVSWYQQTPGQGLQFLFEYFSETQRNKGNFPGRFSGRQFSNSRSEMNVSTLELGDSALYLCASSLPRGENTGELFFGEGSRLTVL.

This clonotype was seen only a few times. The V call is TRBV12-3 or TRBV12-4, the J call TRBJ1-5; 10 positions match TRBD1. The CDR3 runs to 16 residues. J gave up 3 bases and V 3 bases, and 5 bases lay outside the gene matches. CDR3 sequence (DNA): TGTGCCAGCAGTTTGGGGGACAGGGGCGACAATCAGCCCCAGCATTTT. This sequence encodes CASSLGDRGDNQPQHF.

A few counts support this clonotype. The chain recombines TRBV7-9 with TRBJ2-1; 7 bases fit TRBD1. The length of the CDR3 is 17 residues. V gave up 5 bases and J gave up 1 base; unmatched junction bases: 11. The germline V gene has CDR1 SEHNR and CDR2 FQNEAQ (reference sequence). Here the CDR3 DNA reads TGTGCCAGCAGCATGAAAAAGGGGGCTGTATCCTACAATGAGCAGTTCTTC. Translated, it gives CASSMKKGAVSYNEQFF.

The chain joins TRBV6-5 to TRBJ2-1; weak D call: TRBD2 (6 bases). This CDR3 contains 13 residues. V dropped 2 bases and J dropped 10 bases, with 12 bases sitting between them. Germline assignment: CDR1 MNHEY and CDR2 SVGAGI. The CDR3 DNA reads as TGTGCCAGCAGTTACGGGGGGAATACCGAGCAGTTCTTC. Translating gives CASSYGGNTEQFF.

This clonotype was seen at least ten times. A read error may produce the germline difference seen at one junction end. V usage is TRBV5-1 and J usage is TRBJ2-6; D possibly corresponds to TRBD2 (5 bases). CDR3 length equals 15 residues. In germline, CDR1 is SGHRS, CDR2 YFSETQ. CDR3 DNA: TGTGCCAGCAGCCTCGAGGGCTCTGGGGCCAACGTCCTGACTTTC. Amino acid sequence: CASSLEGSGANVLTF.

In nucleotides, the CDR3 is TGTGCCAGCAGCCTCCGGGACAGGGGGTCCGCGGCTGAAGCTTTCTTT. Amino acid sequence: CASSLRDRGSAAEAFF. The chain links TRBV7-3 to TRBJ1-1; 11 positions agree with TRBD1. The J segment lost 6 bases and the V segment lost 5 bases, leaving 11 bases of the junction unmatched. This CDR3 comprises 16 residues. CDR1 and CDR2 (germline): SGHTA, FQGTGA.

V usage is TRBV6-2 or TRBV6-3 and J usage is TRBJ2-2; 7 bases align to TRBD1. Unmatched junction bases numbered 4, after V lost 4 bases and J lost 2 bases. Germline CDR1 and CDR2: MNHEY and SVGEGT. There are 15 residues in the CDR3. The CDR3 region is CASSFTGVNTGELFF. CDR3 nucleotide sequence: TGTGCCAGCAGTTTCACAGGGGTCAACACCGGGGAGCTGTTTTTT.

The chain uses TRBV18 and TRBJ1-3; D gene uncertain. V lost 1 base, J lost 0 bases, and 10 bases lay in between. Germline V lookup: CDR1 KGHSH, CDR2 LQKENI. There are 16 residues in the CDR3. CDR3 nucleotides: TGTGCCAGCTCACCACTTGAACACCTCTCTGGAAACACCATATATTTT. Residues: CASSPLEHLSGNTIYF.

The chain links TRBV5-6 to TRBJ1-1; the D is unclear. Germline V gives CDR1 SGHDT, CDR2 YYEEEE. Between the trimmed V and J ends, which lost 1 base and 9 bases, there was a span of 13 bases. The CDR3 loop spans 13 amino acids. Written as DNA, the CDR3 is TGTGCCAGCAGCTTGTGGCAAACCCATCAAGCTTTCTTT. It is translated as CASSLWQTHQAFF.

V usage is TRBV6-5 and J usage is TRBJ1-2; no clear D. The CDR3 is 13 amino acids. Germline V gene sequence: CDR1 MNHEY, CDR2 SVGAGI. Trimming took 5 bases from V and 1 from J, leaving 8 bases between them. DNA of the CDR3: TGTGCCAGCAGTAACCCGGGTAACTATGGCTACACCTTC. Its translation is CASSNPGNYGYTF.

J is TRBJ2-7 and V is TRBV7-8; D is unresolved. The V end was cut by 1 base, the J end by 2 bases, with 9 bases between. CDR1 is SGHVS, CDR2 FQNEAQ, per germline. The CDR3 consists of 14 residues. In DNA form, the CDR3 reads TGTGCCAGCAGCTTAGATGGGATCCCCTACGAGCAGTACTTC. This encodes CASSLDGIPYEQYF.

This clonotype has a count of ten or more. The CDR3 here is CASSPGQGTDTQYF. The CDR3 nucleotides read TGTGCCAGCTCACCAGGACAGGGTACAGATACGCAGTATTTT. V usage is TRBV18 and J usage is TRBJ2-3; TRBD1 matches 8 bases. Germline CDR1 KGHSH, CDR2 LQKENI. This CDR3 is built from 14 residues. Trimming removed 2 bases from V and 3 bases from J; junction bases left unmatched: 1.

This clonotype has only a few counts. This chain uses TRBV20-1 with TRBJ1-2, with no clear D. The V gene's germline CDR1 is DFQATT and CDR2 SNEGSKA (reference sequence). CDR3 length: 15 amino acids. Trimming took 2 bases from V and 8 from J, leaving 21 bases between them. CDR3 DNA: TGCAGTGCTAGATTAAGGGTGGGAGGCTTGCTCGGCTACACCTTC. Encoded protein: CSARLRVGGLLGYTF.

This clonotype was observed a few times. This likely comes from a read error, as the CDR3 has no conserved phenylalanine or tryptophan at its end. Because the CDR3's place on the DNA is in doubt, the DNA is left out and the CDR3 is given as listed by TCRdb. This rearrangement joins TRBV15 to TRBJ2-1; the listed D gene, TRBD1, was not tested against the DNA. Germline V gene lookup returns CDR1 LNHNV and CDR2 YYDKDF (reference sequence). The CDR3 comprises 13 residues, both ends counted. CDR3 loop: CATSRDKRGLPHH.

The chain joins TRBV20-1 to TRBJ1-6; D might be TRBD1 (5 bases). Per germline, CDR1 DFQATT and CDR2 SNEGSKA (reference sequence). CDR3 length equals 15 residues. V was shortened by 1 base and J by 0 bases, with 7 bases between the two germline ends. The CDR3 bases are TGCAGTGCTAGAGGGGGGAGCTCCTATAATTCACCCCTCCACTTT. This translates into CSARGGSSYNSPLHF.

This clonotype was counted between two and nine times. The chain uses TRBV20-1 and TRBJ2-7; 9 nucleotides agree with TRBD2. This CDR3 comprises 13 residues. Germline values: CDR1 DFQATT, CDR2 SNEGSKA (reference sequence). V was clipped by 3 bases and J by 5 bases; unmatched bases: 5. In DNA, the CDR3 is TGCAGTGCTAGGGGCCTAGCGGGAAACGAGCAGTACTTC. This translates into CSARGLAGNEQYF.

This clonotype was observed a handful of times. V usage is TRBV11-2 and J usage is TRBJ2-2, with 16 bases that match TRBD2. Germline CDR1 reads SGHAT; CDR2 reads FQNNGV. This CDR3 region has 18 residues. V lost 5 bases and J lost 3; bases outside the gene matches: 6. For the CDR3, the DNA is TGTGCCAGCAGCCAGAAGGGACTAGCGGGAGGGCACACCGGGGAGCTGTTTTTT. Its translation is CASSQKGLAGGHTGELFF.

This clonotype has a handful of counts. One junction end disagrees with the germline gene, perhaps due to a read error. The chain has TRBV24-1 and TRBJ2-5, with 8 bases lining up with TRBD2. CDR1 and CDR2 from the germline V gene are KGHDR and SFDVKD. The CDR3 is made up of 15 amino acids. CDR3 DNA sequence: TGTGCCACCAGTGTGGGCGTAGCGGGGCAAGGGACCCAGTACTTC. This gives the protein CATSVGVAGQGTQYF.